This T cell receptor beta chain is drawn from a study of blood T cell repertoires in COVID-19. About the study: There were acute and convalescent COVID-19 samples, and they came from the United States, Italy and Spain. From T cells, B-cell-depleted T cells, or PBMCs came the material, which was cDNA or gDNA.

CDR1 and CDR2 (germline): SQVTM, ANQGSEA. This CDR3 has 17 amino acids. After removal of 0 bases from V and 4 bases from J, the junction contained 13 bases not matched to a gene. In the original workflow: Reference gene primer amplification gave nucleated cell count estimates. Profiled with immunoSEQ multiplex PCR; TCRdb holds only in-frame clones, not every one. That table supplies the V and J calls and clone size; D and trimming were determined from the DNA. This table has 90,000 to 120,000 clones, over 60% appearing once. This TCR came from a man aged 70 or older with acute or convalescent COVID-19. Sequenced material: peripheral blood. The chain couples TRBV29-1 to TRBJ1-2, with 8 bases fitting TRBD1. CDR3 sequence: CSVEDTIGRQGLYGYTF. The CDR3 nucleotides are TGCAGCGTTGAAGATACTATCGGGAGACAGGGGCTCTATGGCTACACCTTC.